This T cell receptor beta chain is from a study of cytomegalovirus exposure and HLA in healthy donors. Study-level findings and limits: Being productive about 87% or about 30% of the time was typical of most TCR beta V segments in an earlier analysis. The authors later found most CMV-associated TCR beta chains appeared HLA-restricted.

As for this clone: No antigen is known for it.

The PCR was carried out with 60 Vbeta primers and 13 Jbeta primers. TCRdb's table, derived via immunoSEQ multiplex PCR, lists solely in-frame clones and lacks some. The data show more than 80,000 clones, with about 79% seen just once and 5.5% to 7% held by the top ten. The CDR3 has 14 amino acids. Germline loops: CDR1 MGHRA, CDR2 YSYEKL. Trimming cost V 0 bases and J 5 bases, with 8 bases left between them. Sequenced sample: PBMCs. V is TRBV4-1 and J is TRBJ2-1; D not resolved. This receptor was identified in a man younger than 35 in good health and CMV-seropositive. In DNA form, the CDR3 reads TGCGCCAGCAGCCAAGAAGCTAGACACAATGAGCAGTTCTTC. This encodes CASSQEARHNEQFF.